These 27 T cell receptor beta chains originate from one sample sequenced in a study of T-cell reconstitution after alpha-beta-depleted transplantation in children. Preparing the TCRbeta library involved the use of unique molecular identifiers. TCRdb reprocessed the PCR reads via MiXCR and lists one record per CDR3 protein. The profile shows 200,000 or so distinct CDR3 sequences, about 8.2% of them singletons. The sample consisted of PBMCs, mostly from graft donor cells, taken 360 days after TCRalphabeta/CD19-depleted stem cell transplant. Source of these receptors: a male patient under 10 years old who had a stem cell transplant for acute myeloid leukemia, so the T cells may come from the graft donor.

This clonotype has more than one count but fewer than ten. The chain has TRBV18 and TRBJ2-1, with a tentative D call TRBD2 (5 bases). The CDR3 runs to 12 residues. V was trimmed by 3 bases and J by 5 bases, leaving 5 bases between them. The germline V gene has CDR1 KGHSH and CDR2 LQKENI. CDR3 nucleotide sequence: TGTGCCAGCTCACCGCGGGACAATGAGCAGTTCTTC. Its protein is CASSPRDNEQFF.

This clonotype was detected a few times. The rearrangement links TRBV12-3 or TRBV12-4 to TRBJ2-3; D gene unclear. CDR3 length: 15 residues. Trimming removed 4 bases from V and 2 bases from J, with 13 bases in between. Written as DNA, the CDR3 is TGTGCCAGCAGTTGGGTAGCCTCCCCCACAGATACGCAGTATTTT. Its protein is CASSWVASPTDTQYF.

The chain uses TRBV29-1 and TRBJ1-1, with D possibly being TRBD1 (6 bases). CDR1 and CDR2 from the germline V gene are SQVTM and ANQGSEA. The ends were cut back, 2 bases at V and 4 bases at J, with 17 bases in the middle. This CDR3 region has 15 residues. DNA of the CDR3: TGCAGCGTTGAATTTCGACGGACAGTCCGCACTGAAGCTTTCTTT. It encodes CSVEFRRTVRTEAFF.

CDR3 sequence (DNA): TGTGCCAGCAGCGGCCGGGGCCAGGTTACAGAGCAGTTCTTC. Translation: CASSGRGQVTEQFF. The V and J genes are TRBV9 and TRBJ2-1; the D call may be TRBD1 or TRBD2 (5 bases each). Trimming took off 3 bases at V and 10 bases at J, with 17 bases between the two ends. The CDR3 covers 14 residues. Per germline, CDR1 SGDLS and CDR2 YYNGEE.

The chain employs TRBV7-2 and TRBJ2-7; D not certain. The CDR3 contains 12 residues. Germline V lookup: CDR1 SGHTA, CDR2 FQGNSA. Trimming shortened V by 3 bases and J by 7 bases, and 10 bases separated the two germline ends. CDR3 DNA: TGTGCCAGCAGCTTTCACTTGGGAGAGCAGTACGTC. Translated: CASSFHLGEQYV.

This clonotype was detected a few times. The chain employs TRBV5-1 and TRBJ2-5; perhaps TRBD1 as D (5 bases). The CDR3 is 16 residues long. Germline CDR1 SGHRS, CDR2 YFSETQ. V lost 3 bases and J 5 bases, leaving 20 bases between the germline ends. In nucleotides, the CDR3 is TGCGCCAGCAGCTCGGTCCCCCCCGGACAACTGGAGACCCAGTACTTC. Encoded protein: CASSSVPPGQLETQYF. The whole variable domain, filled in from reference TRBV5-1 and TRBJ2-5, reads KAGVTQTPRYLIKTRGQQVTLSCSPISGHRSVSWYQQTPGQGLQFLFEYFSETQRNKGNFPGRFSGRQFSNSRSEMNVSTLELGDSALYLCASSSVPPGQLETQYFGPGTRLLVL.

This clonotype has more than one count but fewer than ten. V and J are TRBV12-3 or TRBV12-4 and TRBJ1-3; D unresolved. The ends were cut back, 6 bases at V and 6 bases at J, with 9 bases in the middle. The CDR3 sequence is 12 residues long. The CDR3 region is CASSLPVNTIYF. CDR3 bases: TGTGCCAGCAGCCTTCCAGTAAACACCATATATTTT.

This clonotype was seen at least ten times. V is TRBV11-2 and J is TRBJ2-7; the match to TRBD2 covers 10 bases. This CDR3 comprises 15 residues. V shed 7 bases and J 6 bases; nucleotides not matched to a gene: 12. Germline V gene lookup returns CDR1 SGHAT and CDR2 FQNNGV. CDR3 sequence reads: CASKGGLAATSEQYF. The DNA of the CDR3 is TGTGCCAGCAAGGGCGGACTAGCGGCCACCTCCGAGCAGTACTTC. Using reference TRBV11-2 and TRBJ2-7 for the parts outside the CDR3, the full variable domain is EAGVAQSPRYKIIEKRQSVAFWCNPISGHATLYWYQQILGQGPKLLIQFQNNGVVDDSQLPKDRFSAERLKGVDSTLKIQPAKLEDSAVYLCASKGGLAATSEQYFGPGTRLTVT.

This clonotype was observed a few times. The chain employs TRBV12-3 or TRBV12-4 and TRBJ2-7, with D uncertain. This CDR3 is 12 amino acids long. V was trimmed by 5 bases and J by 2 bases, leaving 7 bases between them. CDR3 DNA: TGTGCCAGCAGTATGGTAACCTACGAGCAGTACTTC. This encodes CASSMVTYEQYF.

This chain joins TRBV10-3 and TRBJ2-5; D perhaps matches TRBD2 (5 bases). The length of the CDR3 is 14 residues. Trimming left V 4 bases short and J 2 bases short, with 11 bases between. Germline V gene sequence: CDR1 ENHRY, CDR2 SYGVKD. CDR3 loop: CAISGAPGQETQYF. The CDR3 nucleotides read TGTGCCATCAGTGGCGCCCCGGGGCAAGAGACCCAGTACTTC.

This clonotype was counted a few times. For the CDR3, the DNA is TGTGCCAGCAGACTGAGGGACAGCCCAAATCAGCCCCAGCATTTT. This translates into CASRLRDSPNQPQHF. This chain links TRBV12-3 or TRBV12-4 with TRBJ1-5; 7 bases match TRBD1. The length of the CDR3 is 15 residues. The V and J ends lost 6 bases and 4 bases, in that order; junction bases with no gene match: 9.

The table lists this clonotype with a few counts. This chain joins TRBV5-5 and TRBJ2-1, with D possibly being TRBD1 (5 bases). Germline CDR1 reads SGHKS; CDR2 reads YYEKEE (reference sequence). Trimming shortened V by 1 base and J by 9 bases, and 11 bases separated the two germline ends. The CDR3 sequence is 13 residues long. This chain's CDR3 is CASSLMARGEQFF. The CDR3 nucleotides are TGTGCCAGCAGCTTGATGGCTAGGGGTGAGCAGTTCTTC.

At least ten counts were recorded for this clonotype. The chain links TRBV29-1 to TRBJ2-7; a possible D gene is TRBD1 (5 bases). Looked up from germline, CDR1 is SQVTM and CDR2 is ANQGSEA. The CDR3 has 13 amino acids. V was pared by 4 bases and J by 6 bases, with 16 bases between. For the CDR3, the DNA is TGCAGCGTTGTTGAAGTGGTAGGGGTCGAGCAGTACTTC. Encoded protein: CSVVEVVGVEQYF.

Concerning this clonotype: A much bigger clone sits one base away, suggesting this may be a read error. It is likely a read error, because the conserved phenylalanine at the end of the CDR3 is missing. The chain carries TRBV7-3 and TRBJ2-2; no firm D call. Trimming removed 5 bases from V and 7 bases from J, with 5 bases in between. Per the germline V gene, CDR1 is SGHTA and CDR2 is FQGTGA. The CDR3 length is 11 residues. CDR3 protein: CASSSSGELFY. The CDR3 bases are TGTGCCAGCAGCAGTAGCGGGGAGCTGTTTTAT.

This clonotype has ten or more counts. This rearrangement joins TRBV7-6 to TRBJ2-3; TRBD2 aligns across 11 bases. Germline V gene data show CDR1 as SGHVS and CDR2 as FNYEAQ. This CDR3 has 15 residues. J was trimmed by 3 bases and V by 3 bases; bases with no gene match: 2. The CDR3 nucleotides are TGTGCCAGCAGCTTCACTAGCGGGGGTACAGATACGCAGTATTTT. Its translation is CASSFTSGGTDTQYF.

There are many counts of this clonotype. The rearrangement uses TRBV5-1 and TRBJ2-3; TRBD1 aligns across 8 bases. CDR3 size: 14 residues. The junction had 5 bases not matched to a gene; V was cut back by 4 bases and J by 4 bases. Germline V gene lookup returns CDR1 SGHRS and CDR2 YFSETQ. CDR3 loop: CASSERTGSDTQYF. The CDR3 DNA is TGCGCCAGCAGCGAACGGACAGGGTCAGATACGCAGTATTTT. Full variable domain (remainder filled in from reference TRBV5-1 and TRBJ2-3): KAGVTQTPRYLIKTRGQQVTLSCSPISGHRSVSWYQQTPGQGLQFLFEYFSETQRNKGNFPGRFSGRQFSNSRSEMNVSTLELGDSALYLCASSERTGSDTQYFGPGTRLTVL.

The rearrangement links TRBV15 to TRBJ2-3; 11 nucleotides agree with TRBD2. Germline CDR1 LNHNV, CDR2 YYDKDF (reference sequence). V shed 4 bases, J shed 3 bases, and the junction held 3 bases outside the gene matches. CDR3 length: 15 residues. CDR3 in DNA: TGTGCCACCAGCAATCTAGCGGGAGGTACAGATACGCAGTATTTT. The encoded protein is CATSNLAGGTDTQYF.

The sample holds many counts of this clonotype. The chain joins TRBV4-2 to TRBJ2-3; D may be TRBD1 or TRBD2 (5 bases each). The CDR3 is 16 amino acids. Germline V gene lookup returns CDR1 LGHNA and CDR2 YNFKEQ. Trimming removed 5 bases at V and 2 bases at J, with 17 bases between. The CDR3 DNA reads TGTGCCAGCAGCTCCCGTGGGGACCAGAACACAGATACGCAGTATTTT. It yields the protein CASSSRGDQNTDTQYF.

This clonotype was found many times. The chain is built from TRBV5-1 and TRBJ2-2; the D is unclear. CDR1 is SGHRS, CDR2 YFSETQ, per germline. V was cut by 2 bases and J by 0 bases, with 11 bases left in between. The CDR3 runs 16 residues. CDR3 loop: CASSFIGGSNTGELFF. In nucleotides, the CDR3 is TGCGCCAGCAGCTTTATTGGCGGATCGAACACCGGGGAGCTGTTTTTT.

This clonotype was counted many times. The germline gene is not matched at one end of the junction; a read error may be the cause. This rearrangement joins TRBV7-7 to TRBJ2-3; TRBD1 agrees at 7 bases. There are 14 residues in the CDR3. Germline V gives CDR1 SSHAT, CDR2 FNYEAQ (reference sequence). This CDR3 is CASSQGVGTDTQYF. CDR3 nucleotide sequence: TGTGCTAGCAGCCAGGGGGTCGGGACAGATACGCAGTATTTT.

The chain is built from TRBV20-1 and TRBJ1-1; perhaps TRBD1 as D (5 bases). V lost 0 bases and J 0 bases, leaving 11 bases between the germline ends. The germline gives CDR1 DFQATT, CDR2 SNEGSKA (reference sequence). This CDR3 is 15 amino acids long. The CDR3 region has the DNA TGCAGTGCTAGAGATACCGGGACGTTGAACACTGAAGCTTTCTTT. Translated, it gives CSARDTGTLNTEAFF.

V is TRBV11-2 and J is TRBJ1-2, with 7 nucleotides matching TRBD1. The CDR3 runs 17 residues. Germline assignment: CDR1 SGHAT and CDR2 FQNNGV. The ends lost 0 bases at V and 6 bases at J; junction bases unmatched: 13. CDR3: CASSLDRLIRDRNGYTF. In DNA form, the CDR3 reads TGTGCCAGCAGCTTAGATCGGCTAATCCGGGACAGAAATGGCTACACCTTC.

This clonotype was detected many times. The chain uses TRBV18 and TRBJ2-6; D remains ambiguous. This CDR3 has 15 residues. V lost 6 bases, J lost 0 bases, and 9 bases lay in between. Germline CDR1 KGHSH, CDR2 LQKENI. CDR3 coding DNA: TGTGCCAGCTCGGAGCAAAGCTCTGGGGCCAACGTCCTGACTTTC. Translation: CASSEQSSGANVLTF.

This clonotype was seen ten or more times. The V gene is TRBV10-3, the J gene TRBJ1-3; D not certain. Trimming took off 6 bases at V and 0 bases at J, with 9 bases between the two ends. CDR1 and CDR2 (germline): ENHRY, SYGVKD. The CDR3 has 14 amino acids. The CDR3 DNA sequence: TGTGCCATCAGCATCATTGACTCTGGAAACACCATATATTTT. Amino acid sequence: CAISIIDSGNTIYF.

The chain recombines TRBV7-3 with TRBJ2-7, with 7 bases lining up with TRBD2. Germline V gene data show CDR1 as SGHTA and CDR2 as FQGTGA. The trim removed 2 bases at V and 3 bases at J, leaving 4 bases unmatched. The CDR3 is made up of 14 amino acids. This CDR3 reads CASSLHGTNYEQYF. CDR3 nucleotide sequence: TGTGCCAGCAGCTTACACGGGACTAACTACGAGCAGTACTTC.

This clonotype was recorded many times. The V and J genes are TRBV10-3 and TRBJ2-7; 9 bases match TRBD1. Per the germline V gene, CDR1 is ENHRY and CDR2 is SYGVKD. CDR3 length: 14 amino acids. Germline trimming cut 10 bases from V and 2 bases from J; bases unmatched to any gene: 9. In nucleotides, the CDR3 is TGTGCCAGCGGGATGGGACAGGGCCCCTACGAGCAGTACGTC. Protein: CASGMGQGPYEQYV.

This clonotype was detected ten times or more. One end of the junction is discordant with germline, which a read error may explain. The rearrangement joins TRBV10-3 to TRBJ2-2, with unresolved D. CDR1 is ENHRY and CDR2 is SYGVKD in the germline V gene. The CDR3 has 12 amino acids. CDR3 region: CAVSPNTGELFF. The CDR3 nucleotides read TGTGCCGTCAGCCCGAACACCGGGGAGCTGTTTTTT.